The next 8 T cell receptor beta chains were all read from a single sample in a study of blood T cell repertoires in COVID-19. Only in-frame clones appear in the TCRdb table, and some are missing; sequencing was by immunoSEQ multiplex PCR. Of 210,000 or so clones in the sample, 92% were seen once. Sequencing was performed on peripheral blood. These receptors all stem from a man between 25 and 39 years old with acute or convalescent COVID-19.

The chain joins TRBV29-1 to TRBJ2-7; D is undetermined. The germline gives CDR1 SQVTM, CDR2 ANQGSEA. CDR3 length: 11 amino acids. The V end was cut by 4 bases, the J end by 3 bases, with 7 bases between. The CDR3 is CSVAYGYEQYF. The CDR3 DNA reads TGCAGCGTTGCTTACGGCTACGAGCAGTACTTC.

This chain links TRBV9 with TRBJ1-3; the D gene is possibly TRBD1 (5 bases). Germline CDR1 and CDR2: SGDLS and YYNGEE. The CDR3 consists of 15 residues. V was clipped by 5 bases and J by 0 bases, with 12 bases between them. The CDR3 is CASRTRDISGNTIYF. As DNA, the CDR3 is TGTGCCAGCAGAACCAGGGATATCTCTGGAAACACCATATATTTT. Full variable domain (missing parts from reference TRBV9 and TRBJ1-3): DSGVTQTPKHLITATGQRVTLRCSPRSGDLSVYWYQQSLDQGLQFLIQYYNGEERAKGNILERFSAQQFPDLHSELNLSSLELGDSALYFCASRTRDISGNTIYFGEGSWLTVV.

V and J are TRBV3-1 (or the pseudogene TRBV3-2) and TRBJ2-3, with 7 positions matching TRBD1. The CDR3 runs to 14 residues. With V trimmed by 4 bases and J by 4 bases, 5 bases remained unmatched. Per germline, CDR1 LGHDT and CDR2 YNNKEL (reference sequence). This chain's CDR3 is CASSRQGSADTQYF. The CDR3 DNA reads TGTGCCAGCAGCCGACAGGGTTCGGCAGATACGCAGTATTTT.

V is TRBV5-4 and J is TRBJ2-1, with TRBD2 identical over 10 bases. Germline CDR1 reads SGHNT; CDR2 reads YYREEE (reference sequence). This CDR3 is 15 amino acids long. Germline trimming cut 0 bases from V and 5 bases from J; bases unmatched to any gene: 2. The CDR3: CASSLGLAGDNEQFF. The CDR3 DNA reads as TGTGCCAGCAGCTTGGGACTAGCGGGTGACAATGAGCAGTTCTTC.

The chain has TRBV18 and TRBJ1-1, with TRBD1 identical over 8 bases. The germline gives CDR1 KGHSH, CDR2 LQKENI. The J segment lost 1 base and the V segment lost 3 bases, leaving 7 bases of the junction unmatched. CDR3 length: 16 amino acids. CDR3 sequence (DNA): TGTGCCAGCTCACCCCATGGGGGACAGGAGAACACTGAAGCTTTCTTT. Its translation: CASSPHGGQENTEAFF.

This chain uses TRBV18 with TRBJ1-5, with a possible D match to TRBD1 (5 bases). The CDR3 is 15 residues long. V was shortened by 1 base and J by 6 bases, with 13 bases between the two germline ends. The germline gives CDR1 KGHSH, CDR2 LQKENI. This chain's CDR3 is CASSPLEGKGQPQHF. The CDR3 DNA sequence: TGTGCCAGCTCACCACTGGAGGGGAAAGGTCAGCCCCAGCATTTT.

Here the CDR3 DNA reads TGTGCCACCAGCAGGACAGGGTCTATCTACGAGCAGTACTTC. This codes for CATSRTGSIYEQYF. This chain uses TRBV15 with TRBJ2-7; 7 bases line up with TRBD1. This CDR3 has 14 amino acids. V dropped 3 bases and J dropped 3; count of bases not matched to a gene: 5. Germline CDR1 and CDR2: LNHNV and YYDKDF (reference sequence).

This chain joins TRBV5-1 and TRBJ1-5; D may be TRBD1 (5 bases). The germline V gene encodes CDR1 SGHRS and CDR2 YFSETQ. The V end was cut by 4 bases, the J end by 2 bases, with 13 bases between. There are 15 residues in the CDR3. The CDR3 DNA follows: TGCGCCAGCAGCCCCGGGGGGATAGGCAATCAGCCCCAGCATTTT. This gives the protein CASSPGGIGNQPQHF.